Listed below are T cell receptor beta chains from one sample, sequenced in a study of T cell repertoires in cytomegalovirus infection. TCRdb re-called the reads with MiXCR, one entry per CDR3 protein. The profile shows about 340,000 distinct CDR3 sequences, under 35% of them singletons. These TCRs' antigens remain unknown. The specimen comprised cultured PBMCs, sampled from culture after CMV antigen stimulation. These receptors originate from a human donor in good health (CMV status not recorded). Some clones in this sample may be carry-over from other donors' samples. CDR3s include the opening cysteine and the closing phenylalanine or tryptophan. The D gene is left open where the match is weak. For some rows the clone size is stated as once, few or many, or as a class when expanded; others skip it.

j_call | v_call | clone_size | d_call | cdr3_nt | cdr3_aa
TRBJ2-2 | TRBV5-4 | few | . | TGTGCCAGCAGCCCGGGGCCAGCAGCGGGTCTTCGCACCGGGGAGCTGTTTTTT | CASSPGPAAGLRTGELFF
TRBJ2-5 | TRBV7-2 | many | . | TGTGCCAGCAGCTCCCAGCGGGCGGGTAAAGAGACCCAGTACTTC | CASSSQRAGKETQYF
TRBJ1-1 | TRBV7-2 | . | . | TGTGCCAGCAGCTTAGCGGGGTTGTCTGAAGCTTTCTTT | CASSLAGLSEAFF
TRBJ1-6 | TRBV7-8 | . | . | TGTGCCAGCAGCCAGACACTTTTCTATAATTCACCCCTCCACTTT | CASSQTLFYNSPLHF
TRBJ2-5 | TRBV6-2/TRBV6-3 | . | TRBD2 | TGTGCCAGCAGGCCGGGGGGGCCGGTGACCCAGTACTTC | CASRPGGPVTQYF
TRBJ2-1 | TRBV10-3 | few | TRBD2 | TGTGCCATCAGTGAGTCGCAGGCGGGAGTCGACAATGAGCAGTTCTTC | CAISESQAGVDNEQFF
TRBJ2-7 | TRBV27 | . | . | TGTGCCAGCAGTTTTGTAGGGGGAGGTGACAGATACTACGAGCAGTACTTC | CASSFVGGGDRYYEQYF
TRBJ2-1 | TRBV7-8 | many | TRBD2 | TGTGCCAGCAGCTTAGCCCAAAGGGGCGGGAGGGACTACAATGAGCAGTTCTTC | CASSLAQRGGRDYNEQFF
TRBJ2-5 | TRBV20-1 | few | . | TGCAGTGCTAGAGATACAATCCAGAATCTTGAGACCCAGTACTTC | CSARDTIQNLETQYF
TRBJ1-2 | TRBV6-1 | few | . | TGTGCCAGCAGTGAGGGGGACAACTATGGCTACACCTTC | CASSEGDNYGYTF
TRBJ1-2 | TRBV2 | . | TRBD1 | TGTGCCAGCAGTTGGACAGGGCTTGGCTACACCTTC | CASSWTGLGYTF